This TCR beta chain was sequenced in a study of blood T cell repertoires in COVID-19. Study-wide background: Material from acute and convalescent COVID-19 was sourced from the United States, Italy and Spain.

All enrollees were roughly 18 to 90 years old and from 25 or so US areas. Per the original data handling: Amplification of reference gene primers was used by the study to estimate nucleated cell counts. Profiled with immunoSEQ multiplex PCR; TCRdb holds only in-frame clones, not every one. V and J calls and clone size are as listed in that table; D and trimming were resolved from the DNA. Of about 300,000 clones listed, about nine tenths were seen once; the top ten hold 0.95% to 1.3%. The specimen sequenced was PBMCs or T cells enriched from blood (not recorded which). This TCR derives from a woman aged 25 to 39 who had recovered from COVID-19.

The CDR3 loop reads CASSNGRQNTGELFF. In nucleotides, the CDR3 is TGTGCCAGCAGTAACGGGAGGCAGAACACCGGGGAGCTGTTTTTT. The V and J genes are TRBV7-3 and TRBJ2-2; 7 nucleotides align to TRBD2. The length of the CDR3 is 15 residues. Germline values: CDR1 SGHTA, CDR2 FQGTGA. V lost 6 bases to trimming and J lost 1 base; unmatched junction nucleotides: 5.